This T cell receptor beta chain was found in a study of shared clonotypes between healthy human individuals. Study at large: Two women and a few men aged 18 to 49 served as donors.

CD8 cells regarded as naive lacked CD45RO, were positively chosen for CCR7, and omitted terminally differentiated effector memory CD45RA+ cells. The donors were adults (healthy and HIV-negative) with no recent acute infections or vaccinations. The CDR3 covers 13 residues. Trimming removed 1 base at V and 7 bases at J, with 11 bases between. In germline, CDR1 is ENHRY, CDR2 SYGVKD. Repertoires were generated with immunoSEQ multiplex PCR, while TCRdb's copy carries only in-frame clones and drops some. The table records millions of clones, approximately 94% of them present only once. The TCR originated in a young man in good health. Some clones in this sample may be carry-over from other donors' samples. The chain couples TRBV10-3 to TRBJ2-7; D is uncertain. The sequenced sample was naive CD8+ T cells from PBMCs. The CDR3: CAISEYSQGEQYF. In DNA, the CDR3 is TGTGCCATCAGTGAGTACTCTCAAGGGGAGCAGTACTTC.